Listed here are 24 T cell receptor beta chains from one sample, sequenced in a study of naive and memory T cell subsets (dated by TCRdb to between 2016 and 2019). The protocol used for the library was UMI-ligation and nested PCR. Sequencing took place on an Illumina MiSeq. An equimolar mix of two oligonucleotides covering both TRBC1 and TRBC2 was used as the beta constant-region primer. TCRdb redid the processing of the public reads, applying fastp at Q25 and MiXCR, and retained in-frame beta chains. One record per CDR3 amino acid sequence lists the most common genes and DNA. Within this sample are approximately 85,000 distinct CDR3 sequences, with 7% of them counted one time only. The ten largest clones add up to around 1.5% of the sample. The specimen sequenced was central memory CD4+ T cells from blood. The cell subset or site label here, explained by the study, means: central memory, CD45RA- CD27+. These receptors all come from a human donor in good health.

The chain combines TRBV7-2 with TRBJ2-1; TRBD2 matches 8 bases. V trimming: 5 bases; J trimming: 8 bases; junction bases outside the gene matches: 14. The germline CDR1 and CDR2 sequences are SGHTA and FQGNSA. The CDR3 sequence is 16 residues long. The CDR3 reads CASSLPFAGGVDEQFF. The CDR3 nucleotides are TGTGCCAGCAGCCTTCCCTTTGCGGGGGGAGTCGATGAGCAGTTCTTC.

This clonotype was observed many times. J is TRBJ1-1 and V is TRBV6-5; a weak D match, TRBD1 (5 bases). Trimming took off 2 bases at V and 4 bases at J, with 14 bases between the two ends. This CDR3 comprises 15 residues. CDR1 is MNHEY, CDR2 SVGAGI, per germline. CDR3 nucleotide sequence: TGTGCCAGCAGTTACGACGGGGCTCGGGGCACTGAAGCTTTCTTT. It yields the protein CASSYDGARGTEAFF.

This clonotype was seen at least ten times. The V and J genes are TRBV7-2 and TRBJ2-7; 12 bases map to TRBD2. J lost 4 bases, V lost 4 bases, and 8 bases had no gene match. The CDR3 has 16 amino acids. Per germline, CDR1 SGHTA and CDR2 FQGNSA. The DNA for the CDR3 is TGTGCCAGCAGCTCCCTAGCGGGGGGGCCTTTATACGAGCAGTACTTC. Amino acids: CASSSLAGGPLYEQYF.

The chain is built from TRBV20-1 and TRBJ2-5; 11 bases match TRBD1. The V gene end was trimmed by 1 base and the J gene end by 3 bases; junction bases not matched to a gene: 10. Germline V gene sequence: CDR1 DFQATT, CDR2 SNEGSKA (reference sequence). The CDR3 is 17 amino acids. The CDR3 is CSARAPRGQGVEETQYF. The CDR3 DNA reads as TGCAGTGCTAGAGCCCCCCGGGGACAGGGGGTGGAAGAGACCCAGTACTTC.

This clonotype has ten or more counts. This rearrangement joins TRBV5-8 to TRBJ1-6; D call uncertain. The V gene's germline CDR1 is SGHTS and CDR2 YDEGEE. CDR3 length: 14 amino acids. Trimming stripped 7 bases from V and 8 bases from J, with 16 bases between. CDR3 bases: TGTGCCAGCTTTCCGGGCGAGGGATATTCACCCCTCCACTTT. Amino acids: CASFPGEGYSPLHF.

A few counts support this clonotype. V is TRBV2 and J is TRBJ2-3; weak D call: TRBD2 (8 bases). The CDR3 runs 17 residues. Per the germline V gene, CDR1 is SNHLY and CDR2 is FYNNEI. CDR3 DNA: TGTGGGACGGCGGGAGGCGCTCCCGGGACAGTCACAGATACGCAGTATTTT. Residues: CGTAGGAPGTVTDTQYF.

This clonotype occurred many times. The chain has TRBV18 and TRBJ2-3; D may be TRBD2 (6 bases). Trimming shortened V by 0 bases and J by 5 bases, and 6 bases separated the two germline ends. The germline V gene has CDR1 KGHSH and CDR2 LQKENI. The CDR3 spans 13 residues. Here the CDR3 reads CASSPPGGDTQYF. The CDR3 DNA follows: TGTGCCAGCTCACCACCGGGGGGAGATACGCAGTATTTT.

This clonotype was seen a handful of times. The CDR3 sequence: CASKNKQSKSSVYEQYF. The CDR3 DNA sequence: TGTGCCAGCAAAAATAAACAGTCAAAGAGTTCTGTCTACGAGCAGTACTTC. The chain uses TRBV2 and TRBJ2-7; D is unresolved. CDR3 length equals 17 residues. Per germline, CDR1 SNHLY and CDR2 FYNNEI. Trimming removed 7 bases from V and 3 bases from J, with 25 bases in between.

J is TRBJ2-1 and V is TRBV18; possibly TRBD2 for D (6 bases). V was cut by 5 bases and J by 8 bases, with 10 bases left in between. CDR1 is KGHSH and CDR2 is LQKENI in the germline V gene. This CDR3 spans 12 amino acids. The CDR3 region is CASSTGVDEQFF. The DNA of the CDR3 is TGTGCCAGCTCAACGGGGGTGGATGAGCAGTTCTTC.

This clonotype was counted at least ten times. This rearrangement joins TRBV7-8 to TRBJ1-1, with D possibly TRBD1 on 5 matching bases. CDR1 is SGHVS, CDR2 FQNEAQ, per germline. The CDR3 covers 13 residues. Trimming stripped 5 bases from V and 3 bases from J, with 10 bases between. CDR3 sequence reads: CASSLQVHTEAFF. The CDR3 nucleotides are TGTGCCAGCAGCCTACAGGTTCACACTGAAGCTTTCTTT.

A remark on this clonotype: The germline gene is not matched at one end of the junction; a read error may be the cause. The chain couples TRBV28 to TRBJ2-7, with D perhaps matching TRBD1 (6 bases). CDR3 length: 12 amino acids. Germline assignment: CDR1 MDHEN and CDR2 SYDVKM. The CDR3 DNA follows: TGTGCCAGCAGTACCTCTCTAGGGGGTTGGAACTTC. It codes for CASSTSLGGWNF.

This clonotype has a count of ten or more. This rearrangement joins TRBV29-1 to TRBJ1-5; 8 bases are shared with TRBD1. Germline CDR1 and CDR2: SQVTM and ANQGSEA. CDR3 length: 13 residues. Losses at the gene ends were 5 bases for V and 2 bases for J; bases not matched to a gene: 2. CDR3 in amino acids: CSVLTGGNQPQHF. In DNA form, the CDR3 reads TGCAGCGTTTTGACAGGGGGCAATCAGCCCCAGCATTTT.

This clonotype was counted many times. The chain combines TRBV7-9 with TRBJ1-2; 8 bases are shared with TRBD1. CDR3 size: 15 residues. V was pared by 5 bases and J by 2 bases, with 7 bases of the junction left unmatched. Germline V CDR1 and CDR2: SEHNR, FQNEAQ (reference sequence). The CDR3 nucleotides read TGTGCCAGCAGCCCCCGGACAGGGACGAACTATGGCTACACCTTC. Protein sequence: CASSPRTGTNYGYTF.

This clonotype was detected many times. The genes are TRBV28 and TRBJ1-4, with 7 bases aligning to TRBD1. The germline CDR1 and CDR2 sequences are MDHEN and SYDVKM. J gave up 8 bases and V 7 bases, and 7 bases lay outside the gene matches. The CDR3 runs 13 residues. The CDR3 DNA reads TGTGCCAGCAATAAGGGGGCGCGGGAAAAACTGTTTTTT. It encodes CASNKGAREKLFF.

The V call is TRBV5-6, the J call TRBJ2-1, with D tentatively TRBD2 (6 bases). V was pared by 0 bases and J by 2 bases, with 18 bases between. The V gene's germline CDR1 is SGHDT and CDR2 YYEEEE. The CDR3 runs 18 residues. CDR3 nucleotides: TGTGCCAGCAGCTTGGGGGATCACCGGGACTGGACCTACAATGAGCAGTTCTTC. Protein product: CASSLGDHRDWTYNEQFF.

This clonotype was counted between two and nine times. The chain combines TRBV27 with TRBJ2-1; 11 bases map to TRBD2. CDR1 MNHEY and CDR2 SMNVEV come from the germline V gene (reference sequence). V gave up 8 bases and J gave up 8 bases; unmatched junction bases: 14. This CDR3 region has 16 residues. The CDR3 DNA reads TGTGCCAGCCGACTAGCGGGACCACCCCCTGAGGATGAGCAGTTCTTC. Translation: CASRLAGPPPEDEQFF.

CDR3 bases: TGTGCCAGCAACCGGGCCTCCGGGGGGACAACCGGGGAGCTGTTTTTT. It codes for CASNRASGGTTGELFF. The rearrangement joins TRBV7-6 to TRBJ2-2; perhaps TRBD2 as D (7 bases). Germline V gene data show CDR1 as SGHVS and CDR2 as FNYEAQ. Trimming removed 7 bases at V and 5 bases at J, with 20 bases between. This CDR3 has 16 amino acids.

This sequence joins TRBV7-2 and TRBJ1-2; D is undetermined. Germline CDR1 is SGHTA and CDR2 is FQGNSA. The germline V and J ends were trimmed by 7 bases and 4 bases, with 19 bases remaining between them. The CDR3 length is 15 residues. The CDR3 here is CASTSRLFASYGYTF. The CDR3, as DNA: TGTGCCAGCACCTCCCGGCTTTTCGCAAGCTATGGCTACACCTTC.

CDR3 coding DNA: TGTGCCAGCAGCTTATGGCGGGAATACAATGAGCAGTTCTTC. Protein product: CASSLWREYNEQFF. The chain employs TRBV7-2 and TRBJ2-1; perhaps TRBD2 as D (6 bases). Germline CDR1 and CDR2: SGHTA and FQGNSA. Between the trimmed V and J ends, which lost 2 bases and 4 bases, there was a span of 9 bases. This CDR3 comprises 14 residues.

In this sample, this clonotype turned up a few times. The rearrangement uses TRBV6-5 and TRBJ1-1; 8 nucleotides agree with TRBD1. The CDR3 sequence is 14 residues long. Trimming took 5 bases from V and 1 from J; bases not matched to a gene: 3. In germline, CDR1 is MNHEY, CDR2 SVGAGI. The CDR3 here is CASSATGGNTEAFF. The DNA for the CDR3 is TGTGCCAGCAGTGCTACAGGGGGGAACACTGAAGCTTTCTTT.

This clonotype was counted many times. The chain joins TRBV10-1 to TRBJ1-1; D is uncertain. Looked up from germline, CDR1 is WNHNN and CDR2 is SYGVQD (reference sequence). Trimming removed 7 bases from V and 3 bases from J, with 24 bases in between. There are 17 residues in the CDR3. The CDR3 nucleotides read TGCGCCAGCAATGGACCCAACGGGGTATCTTATGACACTGAAGCTTTCTTT. Protein: CASNGPNGVSYDTEAFF.

The genes are TRBV20-1 and TRBJ2-5; TRBD2 matches 9 bases. The CDR3 has 15 residues. J was trimmed by 4 bases and V by 1 base; bases with no gene match: 7. From germline, CDR1 is DFQATT and CDR2 SNEGSKA (reference sequence). CDR3 in amino acids: CSARVLAGRGETQYF. The CDR3 nucleotides read TGCAGTGCTAGAGTCCTAGCGGGGAGGGGAGAGACCCAGTACTTC.

This clonotype has just a few counts. The V call is TRBV5-7, the J call TRBJ1-4; tentative D call: TRBD1 (6 bases). TRBV5-7 is recorded as an ORF, its role being uncertain. The CDR3 is 14 amino acids. Trimming took off 4 bases at V and 6 bases at J, with 13 bases between the two ends. CDR3 coding DNA: TGTGCCAGCAGCGGACAGCGTCGCCATGAAAAACTGTTTTTT. It codes for CASSGQRRHEKLFF.

This chain connects TRBV5-6 to TRBJ1-6, with D unresolved. Germline CDR1 SGHDT, CDR2 YYEEEE. Trimming shortened V by 4 bases and J by 9 bases, and 17 bases separated the two germline ends. This CDR3 is built from 15 residues. CDR3 nucleotides: TGTGCCAGCAGCAGCCCGGTCCCTTTACGTTCACCCCTCCACTTT. This gives the protein CASSSPVPLRSPLHF.